This T cell receptor beta chain was recovered during a study of naive and memory T cell subsets. The library had UMIs added by 3' ligation of an oligonucleotide to TCR cDNA. In its sample, this clonotype was seen many times. Its antigen is undetermined. The study, taken as a whole, reports: This RNA-based method may be sensitive to activation-related transcript changes.

This CDR3 contains 13 residues. The junction had 4 bases not matched to a gene; V was cut back by 6 bases and J by 5 bases. Germline lookup yields CDR1 MRHNA and CDR2 SNTAGT. Ligated cDNA underwent four rounds of PCR with nested alpha and beta constant region primers and SP2. MiXCR, run by TCRdb on the 5' RACE reads, gives a single entry per CDR3 protein. Of about 32,000 distinct CDR3 sequences in the sample, around 15% were seen once. J is TRBJ1-1 and V is TRBV6-4; 9 positions agree with TRBD1. The receptor was derived from a female donor in good health. This CDR3 is CASRKTGGTEAFF. The CDR3 bases are TGTGCCAGCAGAAAGACAGGGGGAACTGAAGCTTTCTTT.